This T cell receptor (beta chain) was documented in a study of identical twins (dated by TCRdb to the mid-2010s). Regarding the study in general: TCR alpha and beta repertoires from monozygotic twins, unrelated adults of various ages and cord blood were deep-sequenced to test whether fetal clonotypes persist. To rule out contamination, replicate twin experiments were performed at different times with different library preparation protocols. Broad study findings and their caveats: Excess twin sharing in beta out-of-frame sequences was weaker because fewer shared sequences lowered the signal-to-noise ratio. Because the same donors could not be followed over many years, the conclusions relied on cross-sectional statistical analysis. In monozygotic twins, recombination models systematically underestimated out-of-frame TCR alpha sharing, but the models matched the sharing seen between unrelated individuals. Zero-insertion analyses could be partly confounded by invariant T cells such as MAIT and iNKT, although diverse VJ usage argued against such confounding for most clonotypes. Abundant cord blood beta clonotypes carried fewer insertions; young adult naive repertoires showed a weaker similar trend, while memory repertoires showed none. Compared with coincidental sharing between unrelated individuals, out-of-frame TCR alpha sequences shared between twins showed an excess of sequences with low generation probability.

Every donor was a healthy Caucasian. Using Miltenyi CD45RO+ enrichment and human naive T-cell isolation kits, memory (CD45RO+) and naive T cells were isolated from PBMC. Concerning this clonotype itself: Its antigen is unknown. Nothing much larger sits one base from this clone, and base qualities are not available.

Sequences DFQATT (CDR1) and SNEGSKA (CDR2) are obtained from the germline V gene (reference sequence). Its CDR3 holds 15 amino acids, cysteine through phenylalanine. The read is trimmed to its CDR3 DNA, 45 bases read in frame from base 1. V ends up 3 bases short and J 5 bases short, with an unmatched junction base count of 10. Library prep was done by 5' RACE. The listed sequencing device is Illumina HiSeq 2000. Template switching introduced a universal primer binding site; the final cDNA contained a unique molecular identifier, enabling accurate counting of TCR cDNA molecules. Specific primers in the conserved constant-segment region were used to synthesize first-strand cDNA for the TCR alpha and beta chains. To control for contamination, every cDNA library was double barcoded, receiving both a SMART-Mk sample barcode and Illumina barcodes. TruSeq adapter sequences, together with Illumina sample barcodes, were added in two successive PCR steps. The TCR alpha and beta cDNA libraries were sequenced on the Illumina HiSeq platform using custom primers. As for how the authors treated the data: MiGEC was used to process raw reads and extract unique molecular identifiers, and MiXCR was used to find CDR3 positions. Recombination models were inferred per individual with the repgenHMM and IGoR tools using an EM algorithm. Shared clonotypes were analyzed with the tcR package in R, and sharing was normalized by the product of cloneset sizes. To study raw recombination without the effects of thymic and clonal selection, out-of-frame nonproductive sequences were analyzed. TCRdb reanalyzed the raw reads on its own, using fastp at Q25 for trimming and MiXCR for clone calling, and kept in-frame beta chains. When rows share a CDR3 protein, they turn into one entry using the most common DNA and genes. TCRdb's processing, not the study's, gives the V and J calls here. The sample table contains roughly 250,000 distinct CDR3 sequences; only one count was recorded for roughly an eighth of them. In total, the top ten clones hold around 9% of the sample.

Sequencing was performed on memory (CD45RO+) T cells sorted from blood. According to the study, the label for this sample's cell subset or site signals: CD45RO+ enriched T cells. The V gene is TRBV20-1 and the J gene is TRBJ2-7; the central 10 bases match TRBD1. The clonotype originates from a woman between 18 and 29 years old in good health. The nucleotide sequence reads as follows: TGCAGTGCTAGTAGGCTAGGACAGGGGGACCACGAGCAGTACTTC. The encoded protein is CSASRLGQGDHEQYF.